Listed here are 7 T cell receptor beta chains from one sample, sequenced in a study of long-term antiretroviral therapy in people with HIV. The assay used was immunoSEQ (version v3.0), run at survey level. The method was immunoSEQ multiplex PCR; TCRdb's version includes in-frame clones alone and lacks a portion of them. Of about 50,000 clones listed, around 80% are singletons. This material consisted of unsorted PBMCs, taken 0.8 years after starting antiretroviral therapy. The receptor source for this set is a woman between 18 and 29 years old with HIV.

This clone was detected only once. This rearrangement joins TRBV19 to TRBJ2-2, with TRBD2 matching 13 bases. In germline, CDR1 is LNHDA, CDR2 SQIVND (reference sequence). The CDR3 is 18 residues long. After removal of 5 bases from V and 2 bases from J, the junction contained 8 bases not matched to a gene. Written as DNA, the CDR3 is TGTGCCAGTAGTCTGGGACTAGCGGGACTGGGTAACACCGGGGAGCTGTTTTTT. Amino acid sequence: CASSLGLAGLGNTGELFF.

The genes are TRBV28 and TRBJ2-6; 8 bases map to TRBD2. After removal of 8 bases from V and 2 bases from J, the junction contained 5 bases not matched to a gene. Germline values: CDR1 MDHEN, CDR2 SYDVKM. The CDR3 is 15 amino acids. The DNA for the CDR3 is TGTGCCAGCGCCGGGGGGGTGGCTGGGGCCAACGTCCTGACTTTC. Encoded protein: CASAGGVAGANVLTF.

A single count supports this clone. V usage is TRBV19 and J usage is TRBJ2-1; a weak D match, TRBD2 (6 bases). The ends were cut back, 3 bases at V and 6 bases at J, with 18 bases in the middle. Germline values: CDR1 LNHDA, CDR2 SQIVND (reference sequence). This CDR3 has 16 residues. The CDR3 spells CASSIRRDGRANEQFF. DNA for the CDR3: TGTGCCAGTAGTATTCGGCGCGACGGGAGAGCCAATGAGCAGTTCTTC. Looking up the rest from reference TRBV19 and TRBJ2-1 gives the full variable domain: DGGITQSPKYLFRKEGQNVTLSCEQNLNHDAMYWYRQDPGQGLRLIYYSQIVNDFQKGDIAEGYSVSREKKESFPLTVTSAQKNPTAFYLCASSIRRDGRANEQFFGPGTRLTVL.

CDR3 residues: CASSWDFLYEQYF. The CDR3 nucleotides are TGCGCCAGCAGTTGGGACTTCCTCTACGAGCAGTACTTC. The rearrangement links TRBV5-1 to TRBJ2-7; TRBD2 might be the D (6 bases). Per germline, CDR1 SGHRS and CDR2 YFSETQ. Trimming took 5 bases from V and 3 from J, leaving 12 bases between them. The CDR3 runs to 13 residues.

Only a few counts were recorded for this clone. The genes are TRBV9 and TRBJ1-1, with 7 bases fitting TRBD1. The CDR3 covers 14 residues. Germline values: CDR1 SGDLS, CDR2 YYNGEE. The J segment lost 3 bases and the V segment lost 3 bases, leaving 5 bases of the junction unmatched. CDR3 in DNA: TGTGCCAGCAGCGGCCGACAGGGAGACACTGAAGCTTTCTTT. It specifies CASSGRQGDTEAFF.

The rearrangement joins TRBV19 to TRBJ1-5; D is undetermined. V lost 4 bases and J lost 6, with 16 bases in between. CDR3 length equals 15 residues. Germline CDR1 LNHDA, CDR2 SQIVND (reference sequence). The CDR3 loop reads CASSSGLDAGQPQHF. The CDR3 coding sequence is TGTGCCAGTAGTAGCGGACTAGATGCAGGTCAGCCCCAGCATTTT.

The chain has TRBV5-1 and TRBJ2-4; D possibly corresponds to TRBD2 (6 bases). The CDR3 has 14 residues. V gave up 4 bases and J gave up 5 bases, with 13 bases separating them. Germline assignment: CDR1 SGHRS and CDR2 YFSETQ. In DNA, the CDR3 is TGCGCCAGCAGCCCGGTGGGCGGGGAAAACATTCAGTACTTC. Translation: CASSPVGGENIQYF.